These 18 T cell receptor beta chains share one sample of origin, sequenced in a study of CD8 T cells in ankylosing spondylitis. TCRdb fed the 5' RACE reads into MiXCR, producing one record per CDR3 protein. The table lists nearly 350,000 distinct CDR3 sequences, roughly 15% of them singletons. The source material was blood, either unsorted or a sorted T cell fraction (not recorded which). The receptor set was obtained from a male donor with ankylosing spondylitis or in good health (not recorded which).

This clonotype has a count of ten or more. This chain joins TRBV20-1 and TRBJ2-1, with 13 bases matching TRBD2. The junction had 3 bases not matched to a gene; V was cut back by 7 bases and J by 9 bases. Germline CDR1 reads DFQATT; CDR2 reads SNEGSKA (reference sequence). The length of the CDR3 is 12 residues. CDR3 protein: CSGGTSGTEQFF. CDR3 nucleotide sequence: TGCAGTGGGGGGACTAGCGGGACTGAGCAGTTCTTC.

V usage is TRBV5-5 and J usage is TRBJ2-5; D is perhaps TRBD2 (6 bases). Germline assignment: CDR1 SGHKS and CDR2 YYEKEE (reference sequence). The CDR3 covers 15 residues. V dropped 7 bases and J dropped 1 base, with 17 bases sitting between them. CDR3 coding DNA: TGTGCCAGCGGTCCAGGAGGGAGGAGCCAAGAGACCCAGTACTTC. Its translation: CASGPGGRSQETQYF.

This chain connects TRBV3-1 to TRBJ2-1; D is uncertain. Per germline, CDR1 LGHDT and CDR2 YNNKEL (reference sequence). The CDR3 is 13 amino acids. V lost 0 bases, J lost 10 bases, and 10 bases lay in between. The CDR3 reads CASSQDWSSEQFF. CDR3 nucleotide sequence: TGTGCCAGCAGCCAAGATTGGTCCTCCGAGCAGTTCTTC.

The chain has TRBV27 and TRBJ1-1; D is perhaps TRBD1 (5 bases). The CDR3 is made up of 16 amino acids. CDR1 and CDR2 (germline): MNHEY, SMNVEV (reference sequence). V was shortened by 0 bases and J by 1 base, with 12 bases between the two germline ends. Written as DNA, the CDR3 is TGTGCCAGCAGTTTATCGGGGGGGACTCAGAACACTGAAGCTTTCTTT. This codes for CASSLSGGTQNTEAFF.

This clonotype was detected ten times or more. The rearrangement uses TRBV12-3 or TRBV12-4 and TRBJ2-3, with 8 bases fitting TRBD1. V lost 5 bases and J lost 2; bases outside the gene matches: 9. The CDR3 has 16 residues. CDR3 residues: CASSGDRTKYTDTQYF. In nucleotides, the CDR3 is TGTGCCAGCAGTGGGGACAGGACTAAATACACAGATACGCAGTATTTT.

This clonotype was seen only a few times. V gene TRBV5-1 combines with J gene TRBJ1-5, with 9 positions matching TRBD1. This CDR3 has 14 residues. CDR1 and CDR2 from the germline V gene are SGHRS and YFSETQ. Germline trimming cut 3 bases from V and 8 bases from J; bases unmatched to any gene: 6. The CDR3 DNA is TGCGCCAGCAGCTCACAGGGGGCGCCGGAGCCCCAGCATTTT. Protein product: CASSSQGAPEPQHF.

The CDR3 DNA sequence: TGCAGTGCTAGCCCGGTAGCAGGGTCGCATGAGCAGTTCTTC. Protein: CSASPVAGSHEQFF. V gene TRBV20-1 combines with J gene TRBJ2-1; D possibly corresponds to TRBD1 (5 bases). Looked up from germline, CDR1 is DFQATT and CDR2 is SNEGSKA (reference sequence). Trimming removed 3 bases from V and 8 bases from J, with 17 bases in between. The CDR3 runs to 14 residues.

This clonotype has just a few counts. CDR3 coding DNA: TGTGCCAGCAGTTACTCGAAGGCGACAGGGGGCAATCAGCCCCAGCATTTT. Amino acid sequence: CASSYSKATGGNQPQHF. The genes are TRBV6-5 and TRBJ1-5; TRBD1 agrees at 8 bases. The V gene end was trimmed by 0 bases and the J gene end by 2 bases; junction bases not matched to a gene: 6. The CDR3 runs to 17 residues. Germline CDR1 and CDR2: MNHEY and SVGAGI.

This clonotype was picked up a small number of times. This chain uses TRBV7-2 with TRBJ1-5; 8 positions agree with TRBD1. The germline V gene has CDR1 SGHTA and CDR2 FQGNSA. CDR3 length equals 16 residues. The V and J ends lost 2 bases and 2 bases, in that order; junction bases with no gene match: 5. CDR3 region: CASSLNRGSGNQPQHF. CDR3 nucleotide sequence: TGTGCCAGCAGCTTAAACAGGGGGTCGGGCAATCAGCCCCAGCATTTT.

The rearrangement links TRBV7-2 to TRBJ2-1; D gene unclear. V lost 1 base to trimming and J lost 0 bases, with 10 bases between them. This CDR3 region has 16 residues. The germline V gene encodes CDR1 SGHTA and CDR2 FQGNSA. This CDR3 reads CASSLVFGSSYNEQFF. The CDR3 DNA sequence: TGTGCCAGCAGCTTAGTGTTCGGAAGCTCCTACAATGAGCAGTTCTTC. Full variable domain (rest looked up from reference TRBV7-2 and TRBJ2-1): GAGVSQSPSNKVTEKGKDVELRCDPISGHTALYWYRQSLGQGLEFLIYFQGNSAPDKSGLPSDRFSAERTGGSVSTLTIQRTQQEDSAVYLCASSLVFGSSYNEQFFGPGTRLTVL.

The rearrangement links TRBV6-1 to TRBJ2-2; 7 positions match TRBD1. V shed 6 bases and J 3 bases; nucleotides not matched to a gene: 4. The CDR3 covers 14 residues. Germline CDR1 MNHNS, CDR2 SASEGT. CDR3 sequence: CASRGGVDTGELFF. The CDR3 DNA follows: TGTGCCAGCAGAGGGGGCGTAGACACCGGGGAGCTGTTTTTT.

This clonotype showed up many times. The V and J genes are TRBV7-8 and TRBJ2-1; 12 positions match TRBD1. This CDR3 has 16 residues. CDR1 and CDR2 (germline): SGHVS, FQNEAQ. Trimming cost V 4 bases and J 8 bases; bases outside gene matches: 9. The CDR3, as DNA: TGTGCCAGCAGCTCCGTCCGGGACAGGGGGCAGGATGAGCAGTTCTTC. Translating gives CASSSVRDRGQDEQFF.

This clonotype was picked up a small number of times. The chain employs TRBV5-1 and TRBJ2-3; 7 positions match TRBD1. The germline V gene encodes CDR1 SGHRS and CDR2 YFSETQ. V was clipped by 0 bases and J by 7 bases; unmatched bases: 8. The CDR3 spans 15 residues. CDR3 protein: CASSLEQGSIYTQYF. CDR3 bases: TGCGCCAGCAGCTTGGAACAGGGGAGCATTTATACGCAGTATTTT.

This clonotype turned up a few times. The chain combines TRBV10-2 with TRBJ1-5; tentative D call: TRBD1 (5 bases). Trimming pared 4 bases from V and 5 bases from J, leaving 9 bases between. CDR1 and CDR2 from the germline V gene are WSHSY and SAAADI. This CDR3 has 13 amino acids. As DNA, the CDR3 is TGCGCCAGCAGTGGGAAAGGGGATCAGCCCCAGCATTTT. This encodes CASSGKGDQPQHF.

This clonotype was counted only a few times. Here the CDR3 reads CASSQRTGGVSNQPQHF. The DNA of the CDR3 is TGTGCCAGCAGCCAGCGTACAGGGGGAGTTAGCAATCAGCCCCAGCATTTT. The rearrangement joins TRBV7-2 to TRBJ1-5; 8 bases fit TRBD1. In germline, CDR1 is SGHTA, CDR2 FQGNSA. Trimming cost V 5 bases and J 0 bases; bases outside gene matches: 9. The CDR3 totals 17 residues.

V gene TRBV12-3 or TRBV12-4 combines with J gene TRBJ1-1; the D gene is possibly TRBD1 (6 bases). The CDR3 covers 11 residues. V dropped 10 bases and J dropped 8 bases, with 14 bases sitting between them. In nucleotides, the CDR3 is TGTGCCACTAGCGGGGGCCCCGAAGCTTTCTTT. Protein product: CATSGGPEAFF.

The CDR3 region is CASSLEQVDTGELFF. Written as DNA, the CDR3 is TGCGCCAGCAGCTTGGAGCAGGTCGACACCGGGGAGCTGTTTTTT. The gene calls are TRBV5-1 and TRBJ2-2, with no clear D. The germline V and J ends were trimmed by 0 bases and 3 bases, with 9 bases remaining between them. CDR1 is SGHRS and CDR2 is YFSETQ in the germline V gene. The CDR3 contains 15 residues. The complete variable domain, with remaining parts taken from reference TRBV5-1 and TRBJ2-2, reads KAGVTQTPRYLIKTRGQQVTLSCSPISGHRSVSWYQQTPGQGLQFLFEYFSETQRNKGNFPGRFSGRQFSNSRSEMNVSTLELGDSALYLCASSLEQVDTGELFFGEGSRLTVL.

This clonotype was detected only a few times. The V and J genes are TRBV7-9 and TRBJ2-7; 7 bases agree with TRBD2. This CDR3 is built from 15 residues. Germline CDR1 SEHNR, CDR2 FQNEAQ (reference sequence). Unmatched junction bases numbered 4, after V lost 0 bases and J lost 2 bases. The CDR3 loop reads CASSLAGGTTYEQYF. In DNA form, the CDR3 reads TGTGCCAGCAGCTTAGCGGGAGGGACCACCTACGAGCAGTACTTC.